What follows describes a single T cell receptor (beta chain). Germline CDR1 reads SGHRS; CDR2 reads YFSETQ. The junction had 6 bases not matched to a gene; V was cut back by 0 bases and J by 4 bases. The CDR3 runs to 16 residues. The sample originates from a study of shared T cell receptors in the human thymus. This table comes from immunoSEQ multiplex PCR, and its TCRdb copy is limited to in-frame clones, with some not included. The sample holds hundreds of thousands of clones, approximately 88% seen once. Separately, the same data were catalogued under a study of human thymus T cells. That report adds: Corrective heart surgery yielded the resections from which the thymus tissue came. Thymic and blood repertoires appeared to show biased V and J gene usage. Related research examined unrelated individuals and reported that their thymic repertoires overlapped highly.

The chain recombines TRBV5-1 with TRBJ2-7, with 11 bases identical to TRBD2. Sequencing was carried out using thymocytes. This receptor was obtained from a boy under three years old with a congenital heart defect. CDR3 in amino acids: CASSLETSGKAYEQYF. The CDR3 coding sequence is TGCGCCAGCAGCTTGGAGACTAGCGGGAAGGCGTACGAGCAGTACTTC.